This T cell receptor (beta chain) was found in a study of cytomegalovirus exposure and HLA in healthy donors. PCR was performed using 60 Vbeta and 13 Jbeta primers. TCRdb's table, derived via immunoSEQ multiplex PCR, lists solely in-frame clones and lacks some. The sample shows hundreds of thousands of clones, 82% of them seen only once. The length of the CDR3 is 15 residues. Trimming left V 4 bases short and J 4 bases short, with 14 bases between. Germline loops: CDR1 SGHDT, CDR2 YYEEEE. The clonotype comes from a woman in her thirties or forties in good health and CMV-seronegative. The V call is TRBV5-6, the J call TRBJ2-2; D is ambiguous. The sample consisted of PBMCs. The DNA of the CDR3 is TGTGCCAGCAGCCCCGAGACTGAGGCCACCGGGGAGCTGTTTTTT. Its translation: CASSPETEATGELFF.